The text below deals with one T cell receptor beta chain. The source of the sample is a study of shared clonotypes between healthy human individuals. The germline CDR1 and CDR2 sequences are SGDLS and YYNGEE. The CDR3 runs 16 residues. J lost 8 bases, V lost 2 bases, and 10 bases had no gene match. Repertoires were generated with immunoSEQ multiplex PCR, while TCRdb's copy carries only in-frame clones and drops some. The sample contains around 1.5 million clones, under 99% of which appear only once. This chain connects TRBV9 to TRBJ2-2; 9 bases agree with TRBD1. This TCR was recovered from a man aged 25-40 years in good health. Material: naive CD4+ T cells sorted from blood. Regarding subset: CD45RA+ positively selected. The CDR3, as DNA: TGTGCCAGCAGCGTCCGGGACAGGGAATTGGCTGGGGAGCTGTTTTTT. This encodes CASSVRDRELAGELFF. Supplemented by reference TRBV9 and TRBJ2-2, the full variable domain reads DSGVTQTPKHLITATGQRVTLRCSPRSGDLSVYWYQQSLDQGLQFLIQYYNGEERAKGNILERFSAQQFPDLHSELNLSSLELGDSALYFCASSVRDRELAGELFFGEGSRLTVL.